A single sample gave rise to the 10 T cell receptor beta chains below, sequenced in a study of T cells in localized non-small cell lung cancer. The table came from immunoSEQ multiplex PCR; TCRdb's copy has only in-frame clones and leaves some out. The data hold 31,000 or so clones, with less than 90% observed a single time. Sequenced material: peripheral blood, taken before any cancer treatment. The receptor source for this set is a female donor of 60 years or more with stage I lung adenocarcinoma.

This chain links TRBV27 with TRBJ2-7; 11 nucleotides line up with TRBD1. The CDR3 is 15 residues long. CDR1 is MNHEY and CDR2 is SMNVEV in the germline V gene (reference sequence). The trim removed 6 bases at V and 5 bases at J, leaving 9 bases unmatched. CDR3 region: CASRAWGQGGDEQYF. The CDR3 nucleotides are TGTGCCAGCAGAGCCTGGGGACAGGGGGGCGACGAGCAGTACTTC.

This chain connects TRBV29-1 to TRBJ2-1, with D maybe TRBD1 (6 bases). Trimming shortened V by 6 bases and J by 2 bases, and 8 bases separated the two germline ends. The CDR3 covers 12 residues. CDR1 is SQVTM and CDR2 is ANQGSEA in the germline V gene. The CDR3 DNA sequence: TGCAGCGTATGGGACACCTACAATGAGCAGTTCTTC. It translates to CSVWDTYNEQFF.

The CDR3 spells CASSPPGQRDTEAFF. Here the CDR3 DNA reads TGTGCCAGCTCACCTCCGGGACAGAGGGACACTGAAGCTTTCTTT. V is TRBV18 and J is TRBJ1-1, with TRBD1 matching over 7 bases. This CDR3 region has 15 residues. The V gene end was trimmed by 3 bases and the J gene end by 3 bases; junction bases not matched to a gene: 7. The germline V gene has CDR1 KGHSH and CDR2 LQKENI.

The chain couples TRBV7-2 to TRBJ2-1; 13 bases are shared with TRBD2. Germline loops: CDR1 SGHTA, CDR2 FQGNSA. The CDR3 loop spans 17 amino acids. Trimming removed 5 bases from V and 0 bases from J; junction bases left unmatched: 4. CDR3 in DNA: TGTGCCAGCAGCCTCTGGACTAGCGGGGGCTCCTACAATGAGCAGTTCTTC. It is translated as CASSLWTSGGSYNEQFF.

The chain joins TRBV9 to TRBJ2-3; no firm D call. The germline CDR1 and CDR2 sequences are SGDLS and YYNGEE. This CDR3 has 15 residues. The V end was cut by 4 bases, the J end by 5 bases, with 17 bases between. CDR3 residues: CASSRSLAARDTQYF. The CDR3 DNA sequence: TGTGCCAGCAGCCGGTCGTTGGCAGCTAGAGATACGCAGTATTTT.

CDR3 sequence: CASSLGGTNYGYTF. In DNA, the CDR3 is TGTGCCAGCAGCTTGGGGGGAACTAACTATGGCTACACCTTC. The chain combines TRBV5-5 with TRBJ1-2; D call uncertain. CDR3 size: 14 residues. With 0 bases removed from V and 0 bases from J, the gap between germline ends came to 6 bases. The germline V gene has CDR1 SGHKS and CDR2 YYEKEE (reference sequence).

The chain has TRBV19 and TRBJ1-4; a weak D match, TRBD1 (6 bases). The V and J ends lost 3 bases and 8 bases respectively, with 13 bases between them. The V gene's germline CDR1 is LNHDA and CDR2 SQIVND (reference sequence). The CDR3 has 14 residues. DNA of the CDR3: TGTGCCAGTAGTATCCGGCAGGGGCACGAAAAACTGTTTTTT. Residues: CASSIRQGHEKLFF.

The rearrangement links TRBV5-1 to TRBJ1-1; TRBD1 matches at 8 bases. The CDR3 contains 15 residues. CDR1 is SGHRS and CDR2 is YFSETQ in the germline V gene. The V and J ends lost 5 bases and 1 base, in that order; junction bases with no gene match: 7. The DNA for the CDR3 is TGCGCCAGCAGGATACGCGGACAGGGGAACACTGAAGCTTTCTTT. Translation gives CASRIRGQGNTEAFF.

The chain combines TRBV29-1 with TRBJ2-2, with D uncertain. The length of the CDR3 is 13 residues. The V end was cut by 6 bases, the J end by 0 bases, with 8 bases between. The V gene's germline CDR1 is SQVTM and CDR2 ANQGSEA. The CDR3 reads CSVKVSNTGELFF. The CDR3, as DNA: TGCAGCGTCAAAGTCTCGAACACCGGGGAGCTGTTTTTT.

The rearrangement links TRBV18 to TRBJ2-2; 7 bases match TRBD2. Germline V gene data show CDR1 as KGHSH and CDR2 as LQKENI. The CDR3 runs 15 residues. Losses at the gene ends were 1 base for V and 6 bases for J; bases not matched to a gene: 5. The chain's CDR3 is CASSPRLAGAGELFF. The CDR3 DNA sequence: TGTGCCAGCTCACCACGGTTGGCGGGGGCCGGGGAGCTGTTTTTT.